These T cell receptor beta chains were read from a single sample in a study of pediatric ulcerative colitis. Using immunoSEQ multiplex PCR, the repertoire was profiled, and TCRdb retains in-frame clones only, with some absent. The sample has approximately 10,000 clones; around 90% are singletons. Sequenced material: blood. These receptors all stem from a girl aged 10 to 17 with moderate ulcerative colitis. Each CDR3 is given with its conserved first and last residue. The D gene is left open where the match is weak. Expanded clones are given a class, and other clones once, few, many or no size at all.

d_call j_call v_call clone_size cdr3_length cdr3_nt cdr3_aa
NA TRBJ2-4 TRBV18 NA 18 TGTGCCAGCTCCCCGATCAGGGTTTCCGGCTGGACCAAAAACATTCAGTACTTC CASSPIRVSGWTKNIQYF
TRBD1 TRBJ1-4 TRBV2 once 14 TGTGCCAGCAGGGGGGACAGGGGTGCTGAAAAACTGTTTTTT CASRGDRGAEKLFF
NA TRBJ1-5 TRBV2 NA 14 TGTGCCAGCAGAGCGGGGTTTAGCAATCAGCCCCAGCATTTT CASRAGFSNQPQHF
TRBD2 TRBJ2-3 TRBV6-1 NA 14 TGTGCCAGCAGAGACACAGGACTAGGGGATACGCAGTATTTT CASRDTGLGDTQYF
TRBD2 TRBJ2-7 TRBV10-3 NA 15 TGTGCCATCGCGGGACTAGCGGGAGTAGGCTACGAGCAGTACTTC CAIAGLAGVGYEQYF
NA TRBJ1-5 TRBV28 NA 14 TGTGCCAGCGCCGGACAGAGAAGCAATCAGCCCCAGCATTTT CASAGQRSNQPQHF
NA TRBJ2-7 TRBV7-8 NA 12 TGTGCCAGCAGCTTAGTAGGCTACGAGCAGTACTTC CASSLVGYEQYF
TRBD1 TRBJ2-2 TRBV4-1 NA 14 TGCGCCAGCAGACGACAGGGGCAAGCCGGGGAGCTGTTTTTT CASRRQGQAGELFF
NA TRBJ2-2 TRBV18 NA 12 TGTGCCAGCTCAACGGACAGCGGGGAGCTGTTTTTT CASSTDSGELFF
NA TRBJ1-5 TRBV9 NA 13 TGTGCCAGCAGCGTGGCAGTCGATCAGCCCCAGCATTTT CASSVAVDQPQHF
TRBD2 TRBJ2-1 TRBV9 few 15 TGTGCCAGCAGCGTCGGGACTAGCTTCGGAGATGAGCAGTTCTTC CASSVGTSFGDEQFF
TRBD1 TRBJ1-2 TRBV28 NA 13 TGTGCCAGCAGTTTATCAGGGGGCAACGGCTACACCTTC CASSLSGGNGYTF
NA TRBJ2-2 TRBV7-9 NA 16 TGTGCCAGCAGCCGTGGACAAGCGATTAACACCGGGGAGCTGTTTTTT CASSRGQAINTGELFF
TRBD1 TRBJ2-5 TRBV28 NA 16 TGTGCCAGCAGTCCACGACAGGGGGCATGGGGAGAGACCCAGTACTTC CASSPRQGAWGETQYF
TRBD1 TRBJ2-7 TRBV7-2 NA 15 TGTGCCAGCAGCGGGGTGCCGGGACAGGGCTACGAGCAGTACTTC CASSGVPGQGYEQYF
NA TRBJ1-1 TRBV5-1 NA 14 TGCGCCAGCAGCCCCAGGGGTGATTATACTGAAGCTTTCTTT CASSPRGDYTEAFF
NA TRBJ1-3 TRBV4-1 NA 13 TGCGCCAGCAGCCAAACGAGAGCCAACACCATATATTTT CASSQTRANTIYF
NA TRBJ1-1 TRBV6-5 NA 14 TGTGCCAGCTTACCCGGGACCCTGAACACTGAAGCTTTCTTT CASLPGTLNTEAFF
NA TRBJ2-7 TRBV19 few 14 TGTGCCAGTAGCACCCGGAACGGGCCTTACGAGCAGTACTTC CASSTRNGPYEQYF
TRBD1 TRBJ2-7 TRBV20-1 NA 11 TGCAGTGCTAGGACAGGGCTTGAGCAGTACTTC CSARTGLEQYF
NA TRBJ1-1 TRBV28 NA 11 TGTGCCAGCACCTCAAATCGGGAAGCTTTCTTT CASTSNREAFF
NA TRBJ1-1 TRBV7-6 NA 14 TGTGCCAGCAGCCCCGTTAGAGGGAACACTGAAGCTTTCTTT CASSPVRGNTEAFF
NA TRBJ2-5 TRBV5-4 NA 15 TGTGCCAGCAGCTCCAACGAGGCGGAACAAGGGACCCAGTACTTC CASSSNEAEQGTQYF
TRBD2 TRBJ2-5 TRBV5-1 NA 20 TGCGCCAGCAGCCTACCTTTAGGACTAGCGGGCGACGAGGGCCAAGAGACCCAGTACTTC CASSLPLGLAGDEGQETQYF
NA TRBJ2-7 TRBV5-1 NA 15 TGCGCCAGCAGCTTGGATGCGGATAGCTCCTACGAGCAGTACTTC CASSLDADSSYEQYF
NA TRBJ1-2 TRBV6-6 few 13 TGTGCCAGCAGTTACTGGGGCGAGATGGGCTACACCTTC CASSYWGEMGYTF
NA TRBJ1-1 TRBV9 NA 13 TGTGCCAGCAGCGTAGGTGCGAACACTGAAGCTTTCTTT CASSVGANTEAFF
NA TRBJ2-5 TRBV30 NA 15 TGTGCCTGGAGTGTGTTGGGGAGGCTCCAAGAGACCCAGTACTTC CAWSVLGRLQETQYF
NA TRBJ1-6 TRBV6-5 NA 16 TGTGCCAGCAGTTACCACGGACGTGATGCCAATTCACCCCTCCACTTT CASSYHGRDANSPLHF
TRBD1 TRBJ2-1 TRBV28 NA 13 TGTGCCAGCTCCGGGAAGGGGGCGGATGAGCAGTTCTTC CASSGKGADEQFF
TRBD1 TRBJ2-5 TRBV18 NA 15 TGTGCCAGCTCACCCAGAGGACAGGTCAAAGAGACCCAGTACTTC CASSPRGQVKETQYF
NA TRBJ1-1 TRBV5-1 NA 14 TGCGCCAGCAGCTTGACGGGGATGAACACTGAAGCTTTCTTT CASSLTGMNTEAFF
NA TRBJ2-1 TRBV10-3 NA 13 TGTGCCATCAGTGAGTCACTAGCCAGCGAGCAGTTCTTC CAISESLASEQFF
NA TRBJ1-2 TRBV28 NA 13 TGTGCCAGCAGTTGGGGGACTGACTATGGCTACACCTTC CASSWGTDYGYTF
NA TRBJ2-1 TRBV5-1 NA 14 TGCGCCAGCAGCTTGGTAGCTGGTGGGAATGAGCAGTTCTTC CASSLVAGGNEQFF
NA TRBJ1-3 TRBV11-2 NA 17 TGTGCCAGCAGCCCCCTTAAGGGGCCCGCGGCTGGAAACACCATATATTTT CASSPLKGPAAGNTIYF
NA TRBJ1-4 TRBV9 NA 16 TGTGCCAGCAGCGTAGGGGGAGGGCAGGTTAAAGAAAAACTGTTTTTT CASSVGGGQVKEKLFF
NA TRBJ2-1 TRBV20-1 NA 11 TGCAGTGCTAGAGATCCGCGTGAGCAGTTCTTC CSARDPREQFF
NA TRBJ2-1 TRBV7-3 NA 18 TGTGCCAGCAGCGACCTACCCATCCTACCTGGCTCCTACAATGAGCAGTTCTTC CASSDLPILPGSYNEQFF
TRBD2 TRBJ2-2 TRBV4-1 NA 16 TGCGCCAGCAGCCAGGGTCGTGAGGGAGGGACCGGGGAGCTGTTTTTT CASSQGREGGTGELFF
TRBD2 TRBJ2-7 TRBV2 NA 17 TGTGCCAGCAGTGAAACTAGACTAGCGGGCGGCTCCTACGAGCAGTACTTC CASSETRLAGGSYEQYF
TRBD1 TRBJ1-4 TRBV30 NA 14 TGTGCCTGCTTAGACAGGGCGGAGGATGAAAAACTGTTTTTT CACLDRAEDEKLFF
NA TRBJ2-1 TRBV5-8 NA 17 TGTGCCAGCAGCGTCGGAGGGGGGGCCCCCTCCTACAATGAGCAGTTCTTC CASSVGGGAPSYNEQFF
NA TRBJ1-2 TRBV21-1 NA 13 TGTGCCAGCAGCAATCTTAACAGGGAGGGCTACACCTTC CASSNLNREGYTF